This T cell receptor beta chain was documented in a study of blood T cell repertoires in COVID-19. Study context: Acute and convalescent COVID-19 specimens originated in the United States, Italy and Spain.

V was clipped by 4 bases and J by 9 bases, with 13 bases between them. Germline CDR1 KGHSH, CDR2 LQKENI. The CDR3 contains 13 residues. Generated by immunoSEQ multiplex PCR, the TCRdb table keeps only in-frame clones and is missing some. Of fewer than 200,000 clones listed, 75% to 85% are singletons. Seattle patients were enrolled while actively infected and followed longitudinally. This sequence originates from an elderly woman with COVID-19, enrolled during active disease. V usage is TRBV18 and J usage is TRBJ2-1, with D tentatively TRBD2 (6 bases). The sample comprised peripheral blood. CDR3 residues: CASSLMSGGEQFF. The CDR3, as DNA: TGTGCCAGCTCACTAATGTCCGGGGGTGAGCAGTTCTTC.